The rows below give T cell receptor beta chains drawn from one sample of a study of control samples from healthy donors and cancer patients. TCRdb keeps only in-frame clones here, not all; method: immunoSEQ multiplex PCR. Of roughly 100,000 clones listed, around nine tenths are singletons. The material sequenced was blood. Receptors were obtained from a man aged 25 to 45 in good health. CDR3s include the opening cysteine and the closing phenylalanine or tryptophan. The order of the fields is V gene, CDR3 protein.

TRBV18,CASSPFANAPYNEQFF
TRBV25-1,CASSEVNKNIQYF
TRBV11-2,CASSLGRGANQPQHF
TRBV19,CASSIEKAGVRNEQFF
TRBV6-6,CASRPTGSGANVLTF
TRBV19,CASSIVPYEQYF
TRBV6-2/TRBV6-3,CASSSLTVEQYF
TRBV28,CASSWGQDYNEQFF
TRBV7-2,CASSFSRAAYEQYF
TRBV18,CASSRDSYEQYF
TRBV6-5,CASSYSEGSNTEAFF
TRBV19,CASKGTGAYEQYF
TRBV19,CASSIRPEVGQPQHF
TRBV19,CASTLTLAEPYNEQFF
TRBV28,CASSLGAGAVGELFF
TRBV7-2,CASSLSSGSSYNEQFF
TRBV6-2/TRBV6-3,CASSYPGVPYEQYF
TRBV19,CASTTQRGEQFF
TRBV6-5,CASSGDRGHYQPQHF
TRBV7-2,CASSLLEIYEQYF
TRBV5-4,CASSLDRGNHNEQFF
TRBV7-3,CASSLSNQETQYF
TRBV5-1,CASRHLSRGLNSPLHF
TRBV28,CASRVEGQETQYF
TRBV5-1,CASIPFSGNTGELFF
TRBV4-1,CASSQGQSNQPQHF
TRBV30,CAWASSDRVYSPLHF
TRBV7-2,CASSLASGGPNTGELFF
TRBV27,CASSLSMVSAYEQYF
TRBV13,CASSSSMAHSYNEQFF
TRBV5-1,CASSARDVRYEQYF
TRBV28,CASSFPAAYEQYF
TRBV7-9,CASSPDGGMVQPQHF
TRBV19,CASSIEGPWDTQYF
TRBV19,CASSSERAVKGGELFF
TRBV6-5,CASSARLSGANVLTF
TRBV21-1,CASSKVSSYEQYF
TRBV6-5,CASRDRGRTGELFF
TRBV27,CASSLGWGVETQYF
TRBV2,CATQPGGWGQPQHF
TRBV9,CASSVGWGPVLEQYF
TRBV5-8,CASSFQQGSFNYEQYF
TRBV18,CASSPPRGSGYQPQHF
TRBV5-1,CASSLVTGTGDEQYF
TRBV19,CASSLPGQGAIQYF